Below, 26 T cell receptor beta chains from the same sample are listed, as sequenced in a study of cytomegalovirus exposure and HLA in healthy donors. The PCR employed 60 Vbeta primers together with 13 Jbeta primers. Clones were sequenced by immunoSEQ multiplex PCR, and TCRdb holds only the in-frame ones, with some missing. The table has about 140,000 clones, roughly 74% seen once; the top ten hold 3.3%. Sequencing was done on a sample of PBMCs. The source of these receptors is a man aged 40-49 years in good health and CMV-seronegative.

The count of this clone is one. The chain couples TRBV7-3 to TRBJ2-3, with 11 bases that match TRBD1. The V segment lost 9 bases and the J segment 0 bases; nucleotides outside the gene matches: 11. This CDR3 is built from 17 residues. Germline V gene sequence: CDR1 SGHTA, CDR2 FQGTGA. As DNA, the CDR3 is TGTGCCAGTAGCCGGACAGGGGGCTACACTAGCACAGATACGCAGTATTTT. Translating gives CASSRTGGYTSTDTQYF.

This clone was detected only a few times. The chain recombines TRBV6-1 with TRBJ1-5, with 7 bases matching TRBD1. The germline V gene encodes CDR1 MNHNS and CDR2 SASEGT. Trimming cost V 0 bases and J 4 bases; bases outside gene matches: 3. There are 15 residues in the CDR3. The CDR3 DNA reads TGTGCCAGCAGTGAAGCAGGGGGCTCGAATCAGCCCCAGCATTTT. It is translated as CASSEAGGSNQPQHF.

As to this clone: The junction shows a germline mismatch at one end, possibly a read error. This rearrangement joins TRBV2 to TRBJ1-2, with TRBD1 identical over 8 bases. Germline CDR1 SNHLY, CDR2 FYNNEI. The CDR3 extends over 16 amino acids. The CDR3 is CAGSGLGQGQYYGYTF. In DNA, the CDR3 is TGTGCCGGCAGTGGGCTTGGACAGGGACAATACTATGGCTACACCTTC. The entire variable domain, with the rest obtained from reference TRBV2 and TRBJ1-2, is as follows: EPEVTQTPSHQVTQMGQEVILRCVPISNHLYFYWYRQILGQKVEFLVSFYNNEISEKSEIFDDQFSVERPDGSNFTLKIRSTKLEDSAMYFCAGSGLGQGQYYGYTFGSGTRLTVV.

J is TRBJ1-2 and V is TRBV21-1; TRBD1, the table's D call, lacks a check against the DNA. TRBV21-1 is a pseudogene locus. This CDR3 is built from 16 residues. The CDR3: CASSPMGDRANYGYTF. The CDR3 DNA is TGTGCCAGCAGCCCAATGGGGGACAGAGCTAACTATGGCTACACCTTC.

The CDR3 DNA is TGTGCCAGCAGTTTAGTTGGTGGAGAAACTAAGGAAGCTTTCTTT. Translated, it gives CASSLVGGETKEAFF. The genes are TRBV28 and TRBJ1-1; no clear D. Per germline, CDR1 MDHEN and CDR2 SYDVKM. The length of the CDR3 is 15 residues. V gave up 2 bases and J gave up 8 bases, with 18 bases separating them.

The CDR3 DNA reads TGTGCCAGCAGTTTCGTCGGGACAGGGATGTACGAGCAGTACTTC. This encodes CASSFVGTGMYEQYF. This sequence joins TRBV28 and TRBJ2-7; 9 bases match TRBD1. The CDR3 is 15 residues long. V dropped 3 bases and J dropped 4; count of bases not matched to a gene: 7. The germline V gene has CDR1 MDHEN and CDR2 SYDVKM.

This chain links TRBV5-1 with TRBJ1-3; possibly TRBD1 for D (5 bases). In germline, CDR1 is SGHRS, CDR2 YFSETQ. V lost 5 bases and J 2 bases, leaving 14 bases between the germline ends. CDR3 size: 15 residues. Here the CDR3 reads CASSIEQETGNTIYF. The DNA for the CDR3 is TGCGCCAGCAGTATAGAACAGGAAACTGGAAACACCATATATTTT.

The J gene is TRBJ2-1, the V gene TRBV5-1, with a possible D match to TRBD2 (7 bases). The CDR3 has 15 residues. Germline V gene sequence: CDR1 SGHRS, CDR2 YFSETQ. V gave up 3 bases and J gave up 12 bases, with 22 bases separating them. The DNA for the CDR3 is TGCGCCAGCAGCTCCCCCACCCCTGCGGGGGCGAGGCAGTTCTTC. Translating gives CASSSPTPAGARQFF.

The V and J genes are TRBV5-5 and TRBJ1-4; TRBD1 is a possible D gene (6 bases). This CDR3 contains 17 residues. Germline V CDR1 and CDR2: SGHKS, YYEKEE (reference sequence). V was clipped by 2 bases and J by 2 bases, with 16 bases between them. CDR3 DNA sequence: TGTGCCAGCAGCTTTTCGGGCCCAGGGGCCACTAATGAAAAACTGTTTTTT. It translates to CASSFSGPGATNEKLFF.

The rearrangement links TRBV2 to TRBJ2-2; perhaps TRBD1 as D (6 bases). Trimming removed 10 bases from V and 5 bases from J, with 17 bases in between. The CDR3 is made up of 14 amino acids. Germline V gene lookup returns CDR1 SNHLY and CDR2 FYNNEI. CDR3 loop: CATPRTERTGELFF. The CDR3 nucleotides read TGTGCCACCCCGCGGACAGAAAGAACCGGGGAGCTGTTTTTT.

In its sample, this clone was seen once. V usage is TRBV18 and J usage is TRBJ1-5; D unresolved. This CDR3 is 14 amino acids long. Germline CDR1 is KGHSH and CDR2 is LQKENI. V shed 2 bases and J shed 8 bases, with 13 bases lying between them. The CDR3 here is CASSPNGGVEPQHF. CDR3 in DNA: TGTGCCAGCTCACCAAATGGAGGCGTAGAGCCCCAGCATTTT. Looking up the rest from reference TRBV18 and TRBJ1-5 gives the full variable domain: NAGVMQNPRHLVRRRGQEARLRCSPMKGHSHVYWYRQLPEEGLKFMVYLQKENIIDESGMPKERFSAEFPKEGPSILRIQQVVRGDSAAYFCASSPNGGVEPQHFGDGTRLSIL.

This clone was seen only a few times. The rearrangement joins TRBV5-1 to TRBJ1-4, with D tentatively TRBD1 (5 bases). Germline CDR1 reads SGHRS; CDR2 reads YFSETQ. This CDR3 spans 14 amino acids. V was pared by 4 bases and J by 6 bases, with 13 bases between. This CDR3 is CASSDLWGDEKLFF. For the CDR3, the DNA is TGCGCCAGCAGCGACCTATGGGGGGATGAAAAACTGTTTTTT.

The V and J genes are TRBV27 and TRBJ1-2, with D maybe TRBD1 (6 bases). The CDR3 consists of 13 residues. The V and J ends lost 3 bases and 5 bases respectively, with 10 bases between them. CDR1 MNHEY and CDR2 SMNVEV come from the germline V gene (reference sequence). CDR3 region: CASSLRTGYGYTF. The CDR3 DNA follows: TGTGCCAGCAGTTTGAGAACAGGGTATGGCTACACCTTC.

V usage is TRBV5-6 and J usage is TRBJ2-7, with D possibly matching TRBD1 (7 bases). From germline, CDR1 is SGHDT and CDR2 YYEEEE. CDR3 length: 15 amino acids. With 5 bases removed from V and 0 bases from J, the gap between germline ends came to 15 bases. The DNA for the CDR3 is TGTGCCAGCAGTTCGAGGAGGGGGCTCTCCTACGAGCAGTACTTC. Protein product: CASSSRRGLSYEQYF.

This clone has just one count. This chain joins TRBV7-8 and TRBJ2-3, with 8 bases that match TRBD2. CDR3 size: 15 residues. Germline V CDR1 and CDR2: SGHVS, FQNEAQ. V lost 7 bases and J lost 2; bases outside the gene matches: 8. This CDR3 reads CASTSGGRVTDTQYF. The CDR3 region has the DNA TGTGCCAGCACCTCGGGGGGGCGTGTCACAGATACGCAGTATTTT.

J is TRBJ2-3 and V is TRBV11-1; TRBD2 aligns across 8 bases. The CDR3 consists of 15 residues. Trimming cost V 1 base and J 3 bases; bases outside gene matches: 3. The V gene's germline CDR1 is SGHAT and CDR2 FQDESV (reference sequence). The CDR3 region is CASSLERGGTDTQYF. CDR3 bases: TGTGCCAGCAGCTTAGAACGCGGGGGGACAGATACGCAGTATTTT.

The chain couples TRBV2 to TRBJ2-5; 10 bases align to TRBD2. This CDR3 is 14 amino acids long. The V segment lost 6 bases and the J segment 2 bases; nucleotides outside the gene matches: 3. CDR1 is SNHLY, CDR2 FYNNEI, per germline. This chain's CDR3 is CASRWTSGQETQYF. For the CDR3, the DNA is TGTGCCAGCAGATGGACTAGCGGTCAAGAGACCCAGTACTTC.

The gene calls are TRBV5-1 and TRBJ2-1, with D possibly TRBD2 on 5 matching bases. Trimming removed 0 bases at V and 0 bases at J, with 10 bases between. There are 16 residues in the CDR3. CDR1 is SGHRS and CDR2 is YFSETQ in the germline V gene. CDR3 loop: CASSLGGESSYNEQFF. CDR3 nucleotides: TGCGCCAGCAGCTTGGGTGGGGAGAGCTCCTACAATGAGCAGTTCTTC.

The sample holds a few counts of this clone. This sequence joins TRBV6-4 and TRBJ1-6, with 8 bases fitting TRBD1. CDR3 length: 16 amino acids. V dropped 6 bases and J dropped 6; count of bases not matched to a gene: 10. The germline V gene has CDR1 MRHNA and CDR2 SNTAGT. The CDR3 nucleotides are TGTGCCAGCAGCGAAACGCGGACAGGGCTTAATTCACCCCTCCACTTT. This codes for CASSETRTGLNSPLHF.

This clone showed up just a few times. This chain uses TRBV9 with TRBJ1-3; D might be TRBD1 (6 bases). The CDR3 covers 14 residues. Trimming took off 5 bases at V and 2 bases at J, with 11 bases between the two ends. CDR1 SGDLS and CDR2 YYNGEE come from the germline V gene. DNA of the CDR3: TGTGCCAGCAGTGCTCCAGGGGCTGGAAACACCATATATTTT. It encodes CASSAPGAGNTIYF.

There are a few counts of this clone. The chain has TRBV2 and TRBJ1-2; D not certain. V was trimmed by 3 bases and J by 4 bases, leaving 6 bases between them. The germline gives CDR1 SNHLY, CDR2 FYNNEI. CDR3 length: 12 amino acids. The CDR3 DNA sequence: TGTGCCAGCAGTGAGCGGAGCTATGGCTACACCTTC. This translates into CASSERSYGYTF. Drawing the rest from reference TRBV2 and TRBJ1-2, the complete variable domain is EPEVTQTPSHQVTQMGQEVILRCVPISNHLYFYWYRQILGQKVEFLVSFYNNEISEKSEIFDDQFSVERPDGSNFTLKIRSTKLEDSAMYFCASSERSYGYTFGSGTRLTVV.

Details on this clone: The junction differs from germline at one of its ends, possibly a read error. The V gene is TRBV19, the J gene TRBJ2-7, with a weak D call TRBD1 (6 bases). This CDR3 has 16 amino acids. Germline V CDR1 and CDR2: LNHDA, SQIVND (reference sequence). Here the CDR3 DNA reads TGTGCCAGTAGTATGGGGCGACAGGCTGGATACTACGAGCCGTACTTC. This codes for CASSMGRQAGYYEPYF.

The chain is built from TRBV7-9 and TRBJ1-4, with 10 bases that match TRBD1. Germline CDR1 SEHNR, CDR2 FQNEAQ (reference sequence). Unmatched junction bases numbered 3, after V lost 0 bases and J lost 8 bases. The CDR3 has 15 residues. DNA for the CDR3: TGTGCCAGCAGCTTAGCGGACAGGGGGAACGAAAAACTGTTTTTT. As protein: CASSLADRGNEKLFF. Full variable domain (rest looked up from reference TRBV7-9 and TRBJ1-4): DTGVSQNPRHKITKRGQNVTFRCDPISEHNRLYWYRQTLGQGPEFLTYFQNEAQLEKSRLLSDRFSAERPKGSFSTLEIQRTEQGDSAMYLCASSLADRGNEKLFFGSGTQLSVL.

This chain links TRBV5-1 with TRBJ2-2; a weak D match, TRBD2 (6 bases). CDR1 is SGHRS, CDR2 YFSETQ, per germline. This CDR3 is built from 13 residues. The V end lost 4 bases, the J end lost 5 bases, and 9 bases lay between the germline ends. This CDR3 reads CASSGRNTGELFF. Here the CDR3 DNA reads TGCGCCAGCAGCGGGAGGAATACCGGGGAGCTGTTTTTT.

The chain uses TRBV29-1 and TRBJ1-2; D is possibly TRBD1 (5 bases). Germline V CDR1 and CDR2: SQVTM, ANQGSEA. This CDR3 is 15 amino acids long. V was pared by 3 bases and J by 8 bases, with 22 bases between. Here the CDR3 DNA reads TGCAGCGTTGAGTCTTGGGGGGGGGAGCTCGACGGCTACACCTTC. As protein: CSVESWGGELDGYTF.

CDR3 sequence reads: CSVQGTVPYEQYF. The CDR3 DNA follows: TGCAGCGTCCAGGGGACGGTACCCTACGAGCAGTACTTC. The rearrangement joins TRBV29-1 to TRBJ2-7; the D gene is possibly TRBD1 (6 bases). V was pared by 6 bases and J by 2 bases, with 14 bases between. CDR1 is SQVTM, CDR2 ANQGSEA, per germline. CDR3 length: 13 amino acids.